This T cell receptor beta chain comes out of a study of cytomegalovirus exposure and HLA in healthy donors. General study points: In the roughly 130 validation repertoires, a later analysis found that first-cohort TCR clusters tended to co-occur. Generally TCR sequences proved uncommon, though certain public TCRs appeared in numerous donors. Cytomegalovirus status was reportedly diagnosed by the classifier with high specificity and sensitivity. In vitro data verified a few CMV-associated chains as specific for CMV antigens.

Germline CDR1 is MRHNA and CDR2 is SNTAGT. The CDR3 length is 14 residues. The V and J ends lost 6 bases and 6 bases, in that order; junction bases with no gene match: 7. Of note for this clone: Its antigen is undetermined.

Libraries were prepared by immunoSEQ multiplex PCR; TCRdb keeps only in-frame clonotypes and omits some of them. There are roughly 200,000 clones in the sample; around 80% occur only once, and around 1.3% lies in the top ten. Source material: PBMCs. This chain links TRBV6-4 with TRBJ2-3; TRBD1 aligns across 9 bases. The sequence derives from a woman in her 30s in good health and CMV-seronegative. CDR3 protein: CASRPGQGTDTQYF. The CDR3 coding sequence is TGTGCCAGCAGGCCCGGACAGGGGACTGATACGCAGTATTTT.